Listed below are T cell receptor beta chains from one sample, sequenced in a study of OX40 agonist ivuxolimab in advanced cancers. Clones were sequenced by immunoSEQ multiplex PCR, and TCRdb holds only the in-frame ones, with some missing. The table records roughly 38,000 clones, 85% to 90% of them present only once. The source was CD4+ or CD8+ T cells sorted from blood, collected in a trial of the OX40 agonist ivuxolimab. All receptors come from an adult with an advanced solid tumor such as melanoma, head and neck, liver or kidney cancer. Both conserved end residues are part of each CDR3. A D gene is named only where the DNA matches it firmly. Not every row has a clone size; where given, it reads once, few, many or a size class.

-	-	TRBV18	16	TRBJ2-2	CASSPPEGVNTGELFF	TGTGCCAGCTCACCACCGGAGGGCGTTAACACCGGGGAGCTGTTTTTT
-	-	TRBV5-1	13	TRBJ2-7	CASSLEAVYEQYF	TGCGCCAGCAGCTTGGAGGCAGTGTACGAGCAGTACTTC
TRBD1	-	TRBV11-2	14	TRBJ1-6	CASRQQGSASPLHF	TGTGCCAGCAGGCAACAGGGGTCGGCGTCACCCCTCCACTTT
TRBD1	few	TRBV29-1	14	TRBJ1-1	CSVTLGQVNTEAFF	TGCAGCGTAACCTTGGGACAGGTGAACACTGAAGCTTTCTTT
-	once	TRBV18	12	TRBJ2-3	CASAQSPDTQYF	TGTGCCAGCGCGCAGTCCCCAGATACGCAGTATTTT
TRBD2	-	TRBV5-1	17	TRBJ2-5	CASSLRTSGTPPETQYF	TGCGCCAGCAGCTTGAGGACTAGCGGGACCCCCCCTGAGACCCAGTACTTC
-	-	TRBV19	12	TRBJ2-5	CARWGEQETQYF	TGTGCGCGATGGGGGGAACAAGAGACCCAGTACTTC
TRBD2	-	TRBV2	15	TRBJ2-5	CASSEGLAGRETQYF	TGTGCCAGCAGTGAGGGCCTAGCGGGGAGAGAGACCCAGTACTTC
-	few	TRBV30	10	TRBJ2-2	CAWSSGELFF	TGTGCCTGGAGCTCCGGGGAGCTGTTTTTT
TRBD2	once	TRBV7-9	16	TRBJ2-3	CASSPRTSGSADTQYF	TGTGCCAGCAGCCCGAGGACTAGCGGGTCCGCAGATACGCAGTATTTT
-	-	TRBV19	15	TRBJ1-5	CTAGAGLGNEQPQHF	TGTACCGCTGGGGCAGGGTTGGGGAACGAGCAGCCCCAGCATTTT
TRBD2	-	TRBV5-5	17	TRBJ2-2	CASSALTPGGPAGELFF	TGTGCCAGCAGCGCCCTCACCCCGGGGGGGCCGGCCGGGGAGCTGTTTTTT
-	-	TRBV5-1	13	TRBJ1-2	CASTPNSGRGYTF	TGCGCCAGCACCCCGAACTCCGGGCGAGGCTACACCTTC
TRBD2	-	TRBV7-3	14	TRBJ2-3	CASSSSGATDTQYF	TGTGCCAGCAGCTCTAGCGGGGCCACAGATACGCAGTATTTT
-	few	TRBV28	13	TRBJ1-1	CASYPSVNTEAFF	TGTGCCAGCTATCCGAGTGTGAACACTGAAGCTTTCTTT
-	-	TRBV6-4	15	TRBJ1-5	CASRDTGGLYQPQHF	TGTGCCAGCAGGGACACAGGAGGATTATATCAGCCCCAGCATTTT
-	-	TRBV13	12	TRBJ2-1	CASSLGGVEQFF	TGTGCCAGCAGCTTAGGGGGGGTTGAGCAGTTCTTC
-	-	TRBV19	11	TRBJ1-3	CASAKGSTIYF	TGTGCCAGTGCTAAAGGAAGCACCATATATTTT
-	-	TRBV18	9	TRBJ1-2	CASSPPPTF	TGTGCCAGCTCACCCCCGCCCACCTTC
TRBD1	-	TRBV29-1	13	TRBJ2-1	CSALGQGKGGQFF	TGCAGCGCCCTGGGACAGGGGAAAGGAGGGCAGTTCTTC
-	-	TRBV25-1	15	TRBJ2-5	CASSEHVGEAETQYF	TGTGCCAGCAGTGAACACGTCGGTGAGGCTGAGACCCAGTACTTC
TRBD1	-	TRBV5-8	14	TRBJ1-1	CASSPGTDNTEAFF	TGTGCCAGCAGTCCCGGGACAGATAACACTGAAGCTTTCTTT
TRBD2	-	TRBV2	15	TRBJ2-3	CASSPRLAGSDTQYF	TGTGCCAGCAGTCCAAGACTAGCGGGGTCAGATACGCAGTATTTT
-	-	TRBV1	15	TRBJ1-3	CTSSQELTVGNTIYF	TGCACCAGCAGCCAAGAATTGACAGTTGGAAACACCATATATTTT
-	-	TRBV5-4	12	TRBJ1-2	CASSLGLEGYTF	TGTGCCAGCAGCTTGGGACTGGAGGGCTACACCTTC